These T cell receptor beta chains were read from a single sample in a study of graft-versus-host responses after intestinal transplantation. This table comes from immunoSEQ multiplex PCR, and its TCRdb copy is limited to in-frame clones, with some not included. Among 95,000 to 110,000 clones listed, roughly 86% were seen once. Their antigens are not known. The material sequenced was unstimulated CD4+ T cells sorted from spleen or lymph node cells, taken before transplant. The receptor set was obtained from a human donor who was the organ donor for an intestinal transplant. CDR3s include the opening cysteine and the closing phenylalanine or tryptophan. Each record gives: V gene, D gene, J gene, CDR3 protein. A D gene is named only where the DNA matches it firmly.

V gene: TRBV7-9
D gene: -
J gene: TRBJ1-1
CDR3 protein: CASSLGGRNTEAFF

V gene: TRBV7-2
D gene: -
J gene: TRBJ2-6
CDR3 protein: CASSLARAGANVLTF

V gene: TRBV4-2
D gene: -
J gene: TRBJ1-1
CDR3 protein: CASSQDGGGRTEAFF

V gene: TRBV29-1
D gene: -
J gene: TRBJ2-5
CDR3 protein: CSAGQTKETQYF

V gene: TRBV6-1
D gene: -
J gene: TRBJ1-2
CDR3 protein: CASSRGDNYGYTF

V gene: TRBV6-1
D gene: -
J gene: TRBJ1-4
CDR3 protein: CASSEIYLVSASNEKLFF

V gene: TRBV10-3
D gene: TRBD1
J gene: TRBJ1-6
CDR3 protein: CAISQYPGQGSSPLHF

V gene: TRBV28
D gene: -
J gene: TRBJ2-7
CDR3 protein: CASLQRSSYEQYF

V gene: TRBV9
D gene: TRBD2
J gene: TRBJ2-1
CDR3 protein: CASSVDGTRYNEQFF

V gene: TRBV6-1
D gene: TRBD1
J gene: TRBJ2-1
CDR3 protein: CASRRGPPYNEQFF

V gene: TRBV5-1
D gene: -
J gene: TRBJ2-5
CDR3 protein: CASSVGTGRIQETQYF

V gene: TRBV7-2
D gene: TRBD2
J gene: TRBJ2-3
CDR3 protein: CASSKGNLPAGGLADTQYF

V gene: TRBV28
D gene: TRBD1
J gene: TRBJ2-7
CDR3 protein: CASSLGQGAYEQYF

V gene: TRBV25-1
D gene: -
J gene: TRBJ2-5
CDR3 protein: CASSEFKETQYF

V gene: TRBV18
D gene: -
J gene: TRBJ1-2
CDR3 protein: CASSPGRGYGYTF

V gene: TRBV7-9
D gene: -
J gene: TRBJ2-2
CDR3 protein: CASSFLSANTGELFF

V gene: TRBV7-9
D gene: TRBD1
J gene: TRBJ1-2
CDR3 protein: CASSEQGNYGYTF

V gene: TRBV7-3
D gene: -
J gene: TRBJ2-2
CDR3 protein: CASSQAGTGELFF

V gene: TRBV7-8
D gene: TRBD1
J gene: TRBJ1-3
CDR3 protein: CASSTRQGSIYF

V gene: TRBV6-5
D gene: -
J gene: TRBJ2-2
CDR3 protein: CASSRLDTGELFF

V gene: TRBV5-8
D gene: -
J gene: TRBJ2-1
CDR3 protein: CASSLEGICFF

V gene: TRBV5-1
D gene: -
J gene: TRBJ1-2
CDR3 protein: CASSLVSVLGGYTF

V gene: TRBV5-6
D gene: TRBD2
J gene: TRBJ2-5
CDR3 protein: CASSLVSSGGGRTQYF

V gene: TRBV6-5
D gene: TRBD1
J gene: TRBJ1-6
CDR3 protein: CASSSQTGGSSPLHF

V gene: TRBV11-3
D gene: -
J gene: TRBJ2-7
CDR3 protein: CASSLVEGIEQYF

V gene: TRBV6-5
D gene: -
J gene: TRBJ1-1
CDR3 protein: CASRALRLTEAFF

V gene: TRBV25-1
D gene: -
J gene: TRBJ1-4
CDR3 protein: CASSRVATNEKLFF

V gene: TRBV12-5
D gene: TRBD2
J gene: TRBJ2-5
CDR3 protein: CASGLQSGGAETQYF

V gene: TRBV7-2
D gene: TRBD2
J gene: TRBJ2-5
CDR3 protein: CASSLVAGAGKETQYF

V gene: TRBV10-3
D gene: -
J gene: TRBJ1-1
CDR3 protein: CAISEPGGATEAFF

V gene: TRBV5-4
D gene: -
J gene: TRBJ1-2
CDR3 protein: CASKSPTSYGYTF

V gene: TRBV19
D gene: -
J gene: TRBJ2-7
CDR3 protein: CASKDETYEQYF

V gene: TRBV6-5
D gene: -
J gene: TRBJ1-1
CDR3 protein: CASSDRSLNTEAFF

V gene: TRBV11-3
D gene: -
J gene: TRBJ1-1
CDR3 protein: CASSLLTGQGGAEAFF

V gene: TRBV29-1
D gene: -
J gene: TRBJ1-2
CDR3 protein: CSVDSDSNYGYTF

V gene: TRBV6-5
D gene: -
J gene: TRBJ2-1
CDR3 protein: CASSYSIADNEQFF

V gene: TRBV5-1
D gene: -
J gene: TRBJ1-1
CDR3 protein: CASSVRAALNTEAFF

V gene: TRBV10-3
D gene: TRBD1
J gene: TRBJ1-1
CDR3 protein: CAIMDRVNTEAFF

V gene: TRBV4-1
D gene: -
J gene: TRBJ2-4
CDR3 protein: CASSQDRAVGRNIQYF

V gene: TRBV10-2
D gene: TRBD2
J gene: TRBJ2-3
CDR3 protein: CASSALAGGDTQYF

V gene: TRBV21-1
D gene: -
J gene: TRBJ2-1
CDR3 protein: CASSLGLAGSYNEQFF

V gene: TRBV18
D gene: -
J gene: TRBJ2-5
CDR3 protein: CASSPYQETQYF

V gene: TRBV5-1
D gene: -
J gene: TRBJ1-2
CDR3 protein: CASSSLDGTYGYTF

V gene: TRBV7-9
D gene: -
J gene: TRBJ1-5
CDR3 protein: CASSLGGVSNQPQHF

V gene: TRBV5-1
D gene: TRBD1
J gene: TRBJ2-5
CDR3 protein: CASRTGPQRETQYF

V gene: TRBV7-3
D gene: TRBD2
J gene: TRBJ2-1
CDR3 protein: CASSLAGSSYNEQFF

V gene: TRBV4-1
D gene: -
J gene: TRBJ1-2
CDR3 protein: CASSQDRGVGYTF

V gene: TRBV5-1
D gene: TRBD2
J gene: TRBJ2-7
CDR3 protein: CASSRGDEQYF

V gene: TRBV21-1
D gene: -
J gene: TRBJ2-7
CDR3 protein: CASSQMVYYRGLEQYF

V gene: TRBV6-1
D gene: TRBD1
J gene: TRBJ1-1
CDR3 protein: CASSEWGAGGTEAFF

V gene: TRBV10-3
D gene: -
J gene: TRBJ1-2
CDR3 protein: CAISVSVGADGYTF

V gene: TRBV27
D gene: TRBD2
J gene: TRBJ2-5
CDR3 protein: CASSSRWSLAGYQETQYF

V gene: TRBV11-2
D gene: -
J gene: TRBJ1-1
CDR3 protein: CASSSITGRYTEAFF

V gene: TRBV5-1
D gene: TRBD2
J gene: TRBJ2-5
CDR3 protein: CASSSRTSGGRETQYF

V gene: TRBV11-2
D gene: TRBD1
J gene: TRBJ2-2
CDR3 protein: CASSRWGQGASSTGELFF